This T cell receptor (beta chain) was identified in a study of cytomegalovirus exposure and HLA in healthy donors. Study conclusions and caveats: In a later analysis, DRB1 alleles had the most associated TCRs; HLA-C alleles the fewest.

The PCR employed 60 Vbeta primers together with 13 Jbeta primers. Measured with immunoSEQ multiplex PCR; TCRdb has only the in-frame clones, and not every one. The table includes around 100,000 clones, less than 80% detected once. Trimming took 9 bases from V and 0 from J, leaving 18 bases between them. The germline V gene encodes CDR1 SEHNR and CDR2 FQNEAQ (reference sequence). There are 16 residues in the CDR3. With respect to this clone: Its antigen is not known.

Sequences were obtained from PBMCs. The chain joins TRBV7-9 to TRBJ1-3, with D maybe TRBD1 (6 bases). This receptor was identified in a woman in her thirties or forties in good health and CMV-seropositive. This CDR3 is CASSPRGSPSGNTIYF. For the CDR3, the DNA is TGTGCCAGTTCCCCTAGGGGGTCCCCCTCTGGAAACACCATATATTTT.